The 8 T cell receptor beta chains given below trace back to one sample, sequenced in a study of T cells in Graves' hyperthyroidism and ophthalmopathy. The TCR beta CDR3 regions underwent amplification using RNA transcripts as the source. With the HTBI primer set, the TCR CDR3 went through a first round of RT-PCR. TCRdb passed the multiplex PCR reads through MiXCR, listing each CDR3 protein once. The table records about 600,000 distinct CDR3 sequences, about 16% of them present only once. Sequences were obtained from blood. The receptors stem from a woman aged 40 to 55 with Graves' ophthalmopathy.

This clonotype was seen repeatedly, ten times or more. The genes are TRBV5-1 and TRBJ2-1, with D perhaps matching TRBD1 (5 bases). Between the trimmed V and J ends, which lost 5 bases and 9 bases, there was a span of 18 bases. The CDR3 sequence is 14 residues long. Per the germline V gene, CDR1 is SGHRS and CDR2 is YFSETQ. CDR3 bases: TGCGCCAGCAGTCTTGGCCACCCTCAGGGTGAGCAGTTCTTC. Its protein is CASSLGHPQGEQFF.

This clonotype was counted many times. This chain uses TRBV28 with TRBJ2-5; weak D call: TRBD1 (6 bases). V lost 4 bases to trimming and J lost 2 bases, with 17 bases between them. The CDR3 length is 16 residues. Germline loops: CDR1 MDHEN, CDR2 SYDVKM. The CDR3, as DNA: TGTGCCAGCAGTTCGCCCGGGACACAAACACAAGAGACCCAGTACTTC. Encoded protein: CASSSPGTQTQETQYF.

This clonotype was detected a few times. This sequence joins TRBV7-9 and TRBJ1-3; D not resolved. Germline assignment: CDR1 SEHNR and CDR2 FQNEAQ (reference sequence). This CDR3 is built from 16 residues. The V gene lost 4 bases and the J gene lost 0 bases, with 13 bases spanning the gap. CDR3 protein: CASSSSGLSSGNTIYF. DNA for the CDR3: TGTGCCAGCAGCTCCTCAGGCCTTAGCTCTGGAAACACCATATATTTT.

The chain couples TRBV10-3 to TRBJ2-5, with no clear D. Germline V CDR1 and CDR2: ENHRY, SYGVKD. Trimming removed 6 bases at V and 0 bases at J, with 8 bases between. This CDR3 spans 13 amino acids. The chain's CDR3 is CAISGRNQETQYF. Written as DNA, the CDR3 is TGTGCCATCAGCGGACGCAACCAAGAGACCCAGTACTTC.

The table lists this clonotype with a count of one. Germline is not matched at one junction end, which may reflect a read error. This chain connects TRBV12-3 or TRBV12-4 to TRBJ2-6; 10 bases agree with TRBD1. The CDR3 runs 17 residues. The CDR3 bases are TGTGCCAGCAATCCGGGACAGGGGAGGTCCGGGGCCAGCGTCCTGACTTTC. Encoded protein: CASNPGQGRSGASVLTF.

This clonotype was recorded at least ten times. The CDR3 sequence: CASRPTAGGSSYNEQFF. In DNA form, the CDR3 reads TGTGCCAGCAGACCCACCGCGGGAGGGAGCTCCTACAATGAGCAGTTCTTC. This rearrangement joins TRBV12-3 or TRBV12-4 to TRBJ2-1, with 9 bases fitting TRBD2. There are 17 residues in the CDR3. V trimming: 6 bases; J trimming: 0 bases; junction bases outside the gene matches: 9.

This clonotype was counted once. V is TRBV20-1 and J is TRBJ2-7; D is uncertain. CDR1 and CDR2 from the germline V gene are DFQATT and SNEGSKA (reference sequence). CDR3 length: 12 residues. V was trimmed by 3 bases and J by 4 bases, leaving 10 bases between them. CDR3 bases: TGCAGTGCTAGCGACGGATTTTACGAGCAGTACTTC. As protein: CSASDGFYEQYF.

This clonotype was seen many times. The rearrangement links TRBV7-3 to TRBJ1-3, with unresolved D. Germline assignment: CDR1 SGHTA and CDR2 FQGTGA. This CDR3 is 15 amino acids long. Trimming stripped 5 bases from V and 6 bases from J, with 17 bases between. CDR3 coding DNA: TGTGCCAGCAGCCCAACACCGGGGTTGCAAAACACCATATATTTT. It codes for CASSPTPGLQNTIYF.